This TCR beta chain appears in the sequencing data of a study of blood T cell repertoires in COVID-19. Study information: Specimens from acute and convalescent COVID-19 originated in the United States, Italy and Spain. PBMCs, B-cell-depleted T cells, or T cells were the source of the cDNA or gDNA that made up the material.

Original handling: Quantification of nucleated cells was approximated via reference gene primer amplification. Generated by immunoSEQ multiplex PCR, the TCRdb table keeps only in-frame clones and is missing some. Clone size and V and J calls were adopted from that table, with D and trimming inferred from the DNA. The table records over 150,000 clones, roughly 84% of them present only once. The J segment lost 0 bases and the V segment lost 5 bases, leaving 20 bases of the junction unmatched. Germline values: CDR1 LNHDA, CDR2 SQIVND (reference sequence). This CDR3 comprises 21 residues. This clone was detected once.

This sequence joins TRBV19 and TRBJ1-5; the match to TRBD1 covers 9 bases. The receptor was derived from a man aged 18 to 29 with active or convalescent COVID-19. The sequenced sample was peripheral blood. The CDR3: CASSATLSGTGFRYSNQPQHF. Here the CDR3 DNA reads TGTGCCAGTAGTGCCACACTTTCCGGGACAGGGTTCCGATATAGCAATCAGCCCCAGCATTTT. The full variable domain, its missing parts supplied by reference TRBV19 and TRBJ1-5, is DGGITQSPKYLFRKEGQNVTLSCEQNLNHDAMYWYRQDPGQGLRLIYYSQIVNDFQKGDIAEGYSVSREKKESFPLTVTSAQKNPTAFYLCASSATLSGTGFRYSNQPQHFGDGTRLSIL.